This TCR beta chain was sequenced in a study of cytomegalovirus exposure and HLA in healthy donors. A word on this clone: The antigen is undetermined.

V lost 7 bases and J 1 base, leaving 8 bases between the germline ends. Germline CDR1 is MDHEN and CDR2 is SYDVKM. The CDR3 loop spans 12 amino acids. PCR amplification relied on 60 Vbeta primers (plus 13 Jbeta primers). Clones were sequenced by immunoSEQ multiplex PCR, and TCRdb holds only the in-frame ones, with some missing. The table lists about 160,000 clones, 60% to 85% of them singletons. Whole-study findings and limits: One cluster of highly shared sequence variants probably arose as a sequencing artifact.

The chain recombines TRBV28 with TRBJ2-7; D remains unclear. The receptor comes from a middle-aged woman in good health and CMV-seropositive. The sequenced sample consisted of PBMCs. The chain's CDR3 is CASNDISYEQYF. CDR3 nucleotides: TGTGCCAGCAACGACATTTCCTACGAGCAGTACTTC.